The 24 T cell receptor beta chains below were found in one sample sequenced in a study of blood T cells in healthy people across ages. Primed by a sample-barcoded 5' primer and a J-beta primer mix, a second PCR proceeded for roughly 7 to 12 cycles. A single record per CDR3 protein comes from TCRdb applying MiXCR to the 5' RACE reads. The repertoire consists of 1.5 million to 2 million distinct CDR3 sequences, with approximately 50% occurring once and the leading ten covering around 2.1%. Input material: blood. Receptor source: a woman between 40 and 50 years old in good health.

This sequence joins TRBV6-2 or TRBV6-3 and TRBJ2-1; D gene uncertain. V was trimmed by 7 bases and J by 7 bases, leaving 11 bases between them. The CDR3 sequence is 12 residues long. Germline CDR1 MNHEY, CDR2 SVGEGT. The CDR3 spells CASTDFRNEQFF. DNA of the CDR3: TGTGCCAGCACTGATTTTCGGAATGAGCAGTTCTTC.

DNA for the CDR3: TGCATGGGTGCAGGGGGAAATTCACCCCTCCACTTT. Its protein product is CMGAGGNSPLHF. This chain uses TRBV20-1 with TRBJ1-6; the match to TRBD1 covers 7 bases. Germline CDR1 and CDR2: DFQATT and SNEGSKA (reference sequence). The CDR3 is made up of 12 amino acids.

This rearrangement joins TRBV28 to TRBJ1-2; D is perhaps TRBD1 (6 bases). Trimming took 6 bases from V and 5 from J, leaving 16 bases between them. The CDR3 loop spans 14 amino acids. The germline V gene encodes CDR1 MDHEN and CDR2 SYDVKM. The CDR3 sequence: CASSLQGGLYGYTF. CDR3 nucleotide sequence: TGTGCCAGCAGCTTACAGGGCGGCCTATATGGCTACACCTTC.

This clonotype was picked up a small number of times. The chain combines TRBV6-5 with TRBJ1-4; no clear D gene. The CDR3 covers 15 residues. Germline V gene sequence: CDR1 MNHEY, CDR2 SVGAGI. V was shortened by 2 bases and J by 0 bases, with 7 bases between the two germline ends. For the CDR3, the DNA is TGTGCCAGCAGTTACACGAAAACAACTAATGAAAAACTGTTTTTT. Its protein is CASSYTKTTNEKLFF.

This clonotype appeared a few times. V gene TRBV4-3 combines with J gene TRBJ2-3; 9 bases fit TRBD1. The CDR3 is made up of 13 amino acids. CDR1 is LGHNA, CDR2 YSLEER, per germline. The V segment lost 4 bases and the J segment 6 bases; nucleotides outside the gene matches: 2. The CDR3 is CASSPGQGDTQYF. CDR3 in DNA: TGCGCCAGCAGCCCCGGACAGGGGGATACGCAGTATTTT.

Note on this clonotype: A junction boundary mismatches the germline segment, possibly from a read error. V is TRBV27 and J is TRBJ1-1; a possible D gene is TRBD1 (5 bases). The CDR3 has 12 amino acids. CDR1 and CDR2 from the germline V gene are MNHEY and SMNVEV (reference sequence). The CDR3 here is CPSSFVGAEAFF. CDR3 nucleotide sequence: TGTCCCAGCAGTTTCGTAGGGGCTGAAGCTTTCTTT.

The chain carries TRBV6-4 and TRBJ2-1; D gene ambiguous. This CDR3 has 13 amino acids. The germline V gene has CDR1 MRHNA and CDR2 SNTAGT. V was shortened by 0 bases and J by 7 bases, with 7 bases between the two germline ends. The CDR3, as DNA: TGTGCCAGCAGTGACTCTGAAGCGAATGAGCAGTTCTTC. Amino acids: CASSDSEANEQFF.

In the case of this clonotype: A read error may be the cause here, since a much bigger clone is one base away. The genes are TRBV10-3 and TRBJ2-7; no clear D gene. The last part of the DNA fits TRBJ2-5 better; the J call may be wrong. The CDR3 has 12 residues. Germline V gene lookup returns CDR1 ENHRY and CDR2 SYGVKD. The chain's CDR3 is CAISDMGETQYF. CDR3 coding DNA: TGTGCCATCAGTGACATGGGAGAGACCCAGTACTTC.

The V call is TRBV29-1, the J call TRBJ2-4; D might be TRBD1 (7 bases). The end of the DNA aligns better with TRBJ2-5, so the J call may be wrong. Germline V gene data show CDR1 as SQVTM and CDR2 as ANQGSEA. The CDR3 extends over 12 amino acids. Here the CDR3 DNA reads TGCAGCGTTGCCCAGGGGGGAGTGACCCAGTACTTC. Translating it yields CSVAQGGVTQYF.

This clonotype has just a few counts. V usage is TRBV5-1 and J usage is TRBJ2-1, with 9 bases matching TRBD2. J lost 4 bases, V lost 5 bases, and 7 bases had no gene match. The CDR3 covers 15 residues. Germline V gene lookup returns CDR1 SGHRS and CDR2 YFSETQ. The CDR3 sequence is CASSTGLADYNEQFF. Written as DNA, the CDR3 is TGCGCCAGCAGTACGGGACTAGCTGATTACAATGAGCAGTTCTTC.

This clonotype turned up a few times. V and J are TRBV6-6 and TRBJ2-5, with TRBD1 matching 7 bases. The J segment lost 2 bases and the V segment lost 2 bases, leaving 8 bases of the junction unmatched. Germline V gene sequence: CDR1 MNHNY, CDR2 SVGAGI (reference sequence). The CDR3 length is 16 residues. CDR3 DNA sequence: TGTGCCAGCAGTTACGAGCCAGGGGGACCTCAAGAGACCCAGTACTTC. It translates to CASSYEPGGPQETQYF.

The rearrangement joins TRBV6-5 to TRBJ2-3, with TRBD2 matching 9 bases. Germline V gene lookup returns CDR1 MNHEY and CDR2 SVGAGI. CDR3 length equals 15 residues. J was trimmed by 2 bases and V by 6 bases; bases with no gene match: 6. The CDR3 loop reads CASRILAGLTDTQYF. The CDR3 DNA follows: TGTGCCAGCAGGATACTAGCGGGCCTCACAGATACGCAGTATTTT.

In this sample, this clonotype turned up once. The chain is built from TRBV12-3 or TRBV12-4 and TRBJ1-2, with TRBD1 matching 10 bases. CDR3 length: 13 amino acids. V shed 6 bases, J shed 8 bases, and the junction held 6 bases outside the gene matches. The CDR3 here is CASSVTTGGGYTF. The CDR3 DNA reads TGTGCCAGCAGCGTGACGACAGGGGGCGGCTACACCTTC.

The rearrangement joins TRBV9 to TRBJ1-4, with D maybe TRBD1 (6 bases). There are 14 residues in the CDR3. Trimming took off 0 bases at V and 12 bases at J, with 15 bases between the two ends. Germline values: CDR1 SGDLS, CDR2 YYNGEE. CDR3: CASSVDSGPGELFF. The CDR3 nucleotides read TGTGCCAGCAGCGTAGATTCAGGACCAGGGGAACTGTTTTTT.

This chain uses TRBV10-1 with TRBJ1-6; no clear D gene. Germline V gives CDR1 WNHNN, CDR2 SYGVQD (reference sequence). Trimming removed 6 bases from V and 8 bases from J, with 14 bases in between. This CDR3 contains 14 residues. CDR3 residues: CASRDGWNDSPLHF. The CDR3 region has the DNA TGCGCCAGCAGGGACGGCTGGAATGATTCACCCCTCCACTTT.

There are a few counts of this clonotype. The genes are TRBV20-1 and TRBJ2-5; 7 nucleotides align to TRBD2. Germline CDR1 is DFQATT and CDR2 is SNEGSKA (reference sequence). The V segment lost 0 bases and the J segment 4 bases; nucleotides outside the gene matches: 5. The CDR3 spans 14 residues. CDR3 sequence reads: CSARDRDYIETQYF. The CDR3 nucleotides read TGCAGTGCTAGAGACCGGGACTACATAGAGACCCAGTACTTC.

V is TRBV18 and J is TRBJ2-4, with D unresolved. V was trimmed by 2 bases and J by 8 bases, leaving 7 bases between them. The germline V gene has CDR1 KGHSH and CDR2 LQKENI. This CDR3 is built from 12 residues. For the CDR3, the DNA is TGTGCCAGCTCACCAGCAACCTACATTCAGTACTTC. Amino acid sequence: CASSPATYIQYF.

This clonotype was counted between two and nine times. The chain joins TRBV5-5 to TRBJ2-7; D call uncertain. Germline V gene sequence: CDR1 SGHKS, CDR2 YYEKEE (reference sequence). The V end was cut by 6 bases, the J end by 3 bases, with 16 bases between. The CDR3 loop spans 14 amino acids. In DNA form, the CDR3 reads TGTGCCAGCACCCCTGCCTATGGGGACTACGAGCAGTACTTC. It yields the protein CASTPAYGDYEQYF.

This clonotype occurred a few times. J is TRBJ2-4 and V is TRBV12-3 or TRBV12-4, with D unresolved. There are 17 residues in the CDR3. Trimming cost V 0 bases and J 4 bases, with 16 bases left between them. The CDR3 DNA sequence: TGTGCCAGCAGTTTAGCAAAAACAGCCGTACCTAAAAACATTCAGTACTTC. This gives the protein CASSLAKTAVPKNIQYF.

This clonotype was seen only a few times. The chain is built from TRBV7-9 and TRBJ1-2; perhaps TRBD1 as D (6 bases). Germline V gene data show CDR1 as SEHNR and CDR2 as FQNEAQ (reference sequence). The CDR3 has 14 amino acids. Trimming took off 5 bases at V and 4 bases at J, with 14 bases between the two ends. CDR3: CASSPGHAPYGYTF. The CDR3 coding sequence is TGTGCCAGCAGCCCGGGACACGCACCCTATGGCTACACCTTC.

This clonotype has just a few counts. The chain is built from TRBV7-9 and TRBJ2-1; 13 bases agree with TRBD2. The germline V gene has CDR1 SEHNR and CDR2 FQNEAQ (reference sequence). The CDR3 runs to 20 residues. The trim removed 5 bases at V and 1 base at J, leaving 14 bases unmatched. CDR3 in amino acids: CASSPPTGTSGNSSYNEQFF. In DNA, the CDR3 is TGTGCCAGCAGCCCACCGACTGGGACTAGCGGGAATAGTTCCTACAATGAGCAGTTCTTC. The full variable domain, completed using reference TRBV7-9 and TRBJ2-1, is DTGVSQNPRHKITKRGQNVTFRCDPISEHNRLYWYRQTLGQGPEFLTYFQNEAQLEKSRLLSDRFSAERPKGSFSTLEIQRTEQGDSAMYLCASSPPTGTSGNSSYNEQFFGPGTRLTVL.

The chain is built from TRBV10-3 and TRBJ2-3; unclear D gene. V lost 4 bases, J lost 1 base, and 12 bases lay in between. Germline V gene data show CDR1 as ENHRY and CDR2 as SYGVKD. The CDR3 covers 15 residues. The CDR3 reads CAISVRSAGTDTQYF. CDR3 coding DNA: TGTGCCATCAGTGTACGAAGTGCTGGCACAGATACGCAGTATTTT.

This clonotype was seen a few times. The chain has TRBV28 and TRBJ2-1; the D gene is possibly TRBD1 (6 bases). The CDR3 contains 14 residues. Germline V gives CDR1 MDHEN, CDR2 SYDVKM. Trimming cost V 8 bases and J 7 bases, with 18 bases left between them. The CDR3 sequence: CASAEYRDRNEQFF. CDR3 DNA sequence: TGTGCCAGCGCAGAATACAGGGATCGGAATGAGCAGTTCTTC.

Comment on this clonotype: One junction end disagrees with the germline gene, perhaps due to a read error. The chain uses TRBV6-2 or TRBV6-3 and TRBJ1-1; D perhaps matches TRBD1 (5 bases). The length of the CDR3 is 14 residues. Germline loops: CDR1 MNHEY, CDR2 SVGEGT. CDR3 protein: CASSYLSGTGKAFF. Written as DNA, the CDR3 is TGCGCCAGCAGTTACCTCTCCGGGACTGGGAAAGCTTTCTTT.